The clone carrying this T cell receptor beta chain showed up just a few times. Its matching antigen is unknown. Cells stained for CD3, CD4, CD8, CD45RA, CD27 and viability were sorted into four CD45RA/CD27 subsets. Two oligonucleotides, mixed equimolar, formed the beta constant-region primer covering TRBC1 and TRBC2. Four rounds of PCR amplified the ligated cDNA using nested alpha and beta constant-region primers plus SP2. TCRdb ran MiXCR on the UMI-ligation and nested PCR reads and lists one entry per CDR3 protein. The profile covers roughly 880 distinct CDR3 sequences, with 14% appearing a single time and approximately 80% taken by the ten largest. Germline lookup yields CDR1 KGHDR and CDR2 SFDVKD. Trimming cost V 0 bases and J 8 bases, with 7 bases left between them. The CDR3 spans 13 residues. The record originates from a study of naive and memory T cell subsets. Regarding the study as a whole: In CD4 and CD8 cells, diversity dropped from naive through EMRA.

V gene TRBV24-1 combines with J gene TRBJ2-1; a possible D gene is TRBD1 (5 bases). This sequence originates from a human donor in good health. The sequenced sample consisted of CD8+ TEMRA cells from blood. The sample's subset: effector memory re-expressing CD45RA, CD45RA+ CD27-. This chain's CDR3 is CATSDLEQDEQFF. CDR3 coding DNA: TGTGCCACCAGTGATTTGGAACAGGATGAGCAGTTCTTC.